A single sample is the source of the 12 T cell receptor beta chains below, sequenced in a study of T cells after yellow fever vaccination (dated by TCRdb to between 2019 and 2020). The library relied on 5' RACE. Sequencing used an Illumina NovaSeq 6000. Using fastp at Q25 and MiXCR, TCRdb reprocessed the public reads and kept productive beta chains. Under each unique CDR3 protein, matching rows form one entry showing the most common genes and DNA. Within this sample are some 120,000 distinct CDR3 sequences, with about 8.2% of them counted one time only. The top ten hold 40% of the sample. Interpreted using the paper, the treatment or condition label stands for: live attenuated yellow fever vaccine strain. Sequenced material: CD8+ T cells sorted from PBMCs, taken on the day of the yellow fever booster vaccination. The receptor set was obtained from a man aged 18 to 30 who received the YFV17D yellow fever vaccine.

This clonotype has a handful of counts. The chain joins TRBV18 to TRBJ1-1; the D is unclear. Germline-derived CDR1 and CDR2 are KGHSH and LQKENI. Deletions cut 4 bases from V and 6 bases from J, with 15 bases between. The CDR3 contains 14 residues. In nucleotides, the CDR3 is TGTGCCAGCTCACGGCTTGCCCCGGTCGCTGAAGCTTTCTTT. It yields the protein CASSRLAPVAEAFF.

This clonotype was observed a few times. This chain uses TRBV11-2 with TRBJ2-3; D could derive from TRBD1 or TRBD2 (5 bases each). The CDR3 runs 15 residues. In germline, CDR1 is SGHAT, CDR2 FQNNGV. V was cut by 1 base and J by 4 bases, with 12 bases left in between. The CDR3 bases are TGTGCCAGCAGCTTAGCGCCCTTGGGGGCAGATACGCAGTATTTT. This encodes CASSLAPLGADTQYF.

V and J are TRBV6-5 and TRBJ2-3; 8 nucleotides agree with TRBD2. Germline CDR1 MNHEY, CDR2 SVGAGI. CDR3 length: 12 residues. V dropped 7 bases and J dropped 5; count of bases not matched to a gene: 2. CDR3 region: CASTAGGDTQYF. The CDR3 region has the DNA TGTGCCAGCACGGCGGGGGGAGATACGCAGTATTTT.

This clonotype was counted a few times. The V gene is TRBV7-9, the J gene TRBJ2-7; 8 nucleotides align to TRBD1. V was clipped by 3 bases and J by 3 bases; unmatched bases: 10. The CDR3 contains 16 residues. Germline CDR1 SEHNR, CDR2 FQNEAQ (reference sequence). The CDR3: CASSFPPGGENYEQYV. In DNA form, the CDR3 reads TGTGCCAGCAGCTTTCCGCCAGGGGGCGAAAACTACGAGCAGTACGTC.

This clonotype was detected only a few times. The CDR3 sequence is CASSRVLRRGGTDTQYF. CDR3 coding DNA: TGCGCCAGCAGCCGAGTGCTGCGGCGGGGGGGCACAGATACGCAGTATTTT. The chain uses TRBV4-1 and TRBJ2-3, with 8 bases aligning to TRBD2. The junction had 10 bases not matched to a gene; V was cut back by 4 bases and J by 1 base. The CDR3 length is 17 residues. Germline lookup yields CDR1 MGHRA and CDR2 YSYEKL.

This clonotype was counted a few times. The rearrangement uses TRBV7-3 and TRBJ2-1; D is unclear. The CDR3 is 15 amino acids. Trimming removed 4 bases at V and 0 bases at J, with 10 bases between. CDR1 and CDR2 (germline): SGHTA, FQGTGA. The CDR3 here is CASSSVLSSYNEQFF. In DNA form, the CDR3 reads TGTGCCAGCAGCTCCGTTCTAAGCTCCTACAATGAGCAGTTCTTC.

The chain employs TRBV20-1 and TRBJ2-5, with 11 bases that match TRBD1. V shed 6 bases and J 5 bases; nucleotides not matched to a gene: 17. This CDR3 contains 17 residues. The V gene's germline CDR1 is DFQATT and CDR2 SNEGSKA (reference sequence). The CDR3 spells CSALQPDRGPSWETQYF. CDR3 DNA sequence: TGCAGTGCATTACAACCGGACAGGGGGCCTAGCTGGGAGACCCAGTACTTC.

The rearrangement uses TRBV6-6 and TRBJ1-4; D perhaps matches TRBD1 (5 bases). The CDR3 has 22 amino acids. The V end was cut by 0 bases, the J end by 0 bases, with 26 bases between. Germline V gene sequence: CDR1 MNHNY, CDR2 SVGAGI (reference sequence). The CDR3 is CASSYSIGEGAPYSPTNEKLFF. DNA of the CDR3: TGTGCCAGCAGTTACTCGATCGGCGAAGGGGCCCCTTATTCTCCAACTAATGAAAAACTGTTTTTT.

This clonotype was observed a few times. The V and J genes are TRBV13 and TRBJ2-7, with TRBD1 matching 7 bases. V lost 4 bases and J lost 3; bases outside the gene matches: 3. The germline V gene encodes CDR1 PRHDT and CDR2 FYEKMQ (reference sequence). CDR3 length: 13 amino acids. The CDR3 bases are TGTGCCAGCAGCTACCGGGACAGCTACGAGCAGTACGTC. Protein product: CASSYRDSYEQYV.

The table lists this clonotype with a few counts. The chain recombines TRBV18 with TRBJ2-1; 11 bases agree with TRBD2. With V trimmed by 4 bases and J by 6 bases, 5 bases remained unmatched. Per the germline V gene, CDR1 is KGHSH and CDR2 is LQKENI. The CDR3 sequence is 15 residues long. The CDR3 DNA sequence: TGTGCCAGCTCACAACTAGCGGGGGACCTCAATGAGCAGTTCTTC. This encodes CASSQLAGDLNEQFF.

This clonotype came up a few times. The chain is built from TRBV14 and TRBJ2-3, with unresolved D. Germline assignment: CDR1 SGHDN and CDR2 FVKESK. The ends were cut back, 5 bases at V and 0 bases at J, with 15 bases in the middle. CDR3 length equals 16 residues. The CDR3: CASSSYGTASTDTQYF. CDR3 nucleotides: TGTGCCAGCAGCTCGTATGGAACAGCCAGCACAGATACGCAGTATTTT.

The CDR3 loop is CASSDRGPYEQYF. CDR3 sequence (DNA): TGTGCCAGCAGTGACAGAGGACCCTACGAGCAGTACTTC. The rearrangement links TRBV25-1 to TRBJ2-7, with D unresolved. Looked up from germline, CDR1 is MGHDK and CDR2 is SYGVNS. The CDR3 spans 13 residues. Trimming shortened V by 3 bases and J by 2 bases, and 8 bases separated the two germline ends.